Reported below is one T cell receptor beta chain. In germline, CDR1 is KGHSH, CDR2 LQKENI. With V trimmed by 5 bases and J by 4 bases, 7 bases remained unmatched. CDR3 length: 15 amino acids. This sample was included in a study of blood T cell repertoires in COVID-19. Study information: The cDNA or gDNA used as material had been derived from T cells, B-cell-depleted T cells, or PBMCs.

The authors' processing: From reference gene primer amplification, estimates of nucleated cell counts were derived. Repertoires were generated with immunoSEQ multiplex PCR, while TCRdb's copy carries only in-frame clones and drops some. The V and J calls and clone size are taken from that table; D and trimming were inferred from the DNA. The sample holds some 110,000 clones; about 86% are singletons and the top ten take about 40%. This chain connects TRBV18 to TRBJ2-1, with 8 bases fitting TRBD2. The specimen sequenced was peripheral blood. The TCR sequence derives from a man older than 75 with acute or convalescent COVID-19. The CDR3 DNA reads TGTGCCAGCTCAGCTAGCGGGTTTGCATACAATGAGCAGTTCTTC. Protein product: CASSASGFAYNEQFF. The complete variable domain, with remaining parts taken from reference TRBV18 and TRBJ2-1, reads NAGVMQNPRHLVRRRGQEARLRCSPMKGHSHVYWYRQLPEEGLKFMVYLQKENIIDESGMPKERFSAEFPKEGPSILRIQQVVRGDSAAYFCASSASGFAYNEQFFGPGTRLTVL.